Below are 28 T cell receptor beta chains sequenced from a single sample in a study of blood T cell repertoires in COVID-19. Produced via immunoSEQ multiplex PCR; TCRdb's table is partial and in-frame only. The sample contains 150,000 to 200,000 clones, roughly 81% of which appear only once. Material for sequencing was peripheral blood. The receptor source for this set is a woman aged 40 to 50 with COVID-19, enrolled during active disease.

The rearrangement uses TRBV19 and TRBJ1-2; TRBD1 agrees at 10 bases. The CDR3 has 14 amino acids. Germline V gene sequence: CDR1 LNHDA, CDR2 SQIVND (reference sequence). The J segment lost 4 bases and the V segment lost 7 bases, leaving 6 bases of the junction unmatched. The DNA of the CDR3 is TGTGCCAGTACCCGGACAGGGGGTGTCTATGGCTACACCTTC. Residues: CASTRTGGVYGYTF.

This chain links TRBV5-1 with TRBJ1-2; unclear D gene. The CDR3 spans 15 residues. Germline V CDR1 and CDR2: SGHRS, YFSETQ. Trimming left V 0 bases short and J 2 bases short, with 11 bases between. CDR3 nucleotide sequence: TGCGCCAGCAGCTTGGATTTAGGGAGCAACTATGGCTACACCTTC. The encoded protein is CASSLDLGSNYGYTF.

The DNA of the CDR3 is TGTGCCAGCTCACCCCCCAGGGACACCGGGGAGCTGTTTTTT. It yields the protein CASSPPRDTGELFF. J is TRBJ2-2 and V is TRBV18, with a weak D call TRBD1 (5 bases). Looked up from germline, CDR1 is KGHSH and CDR2 is LQKENI. This CDR3 has 14 amino acids. V lost 3 bases and J 3 bases, leaving 8 bases between the germline ends.

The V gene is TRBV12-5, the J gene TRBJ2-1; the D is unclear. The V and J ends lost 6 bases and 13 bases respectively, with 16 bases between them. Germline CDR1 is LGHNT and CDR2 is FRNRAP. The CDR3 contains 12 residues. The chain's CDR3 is CASGPDERIQFF. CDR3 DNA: TGTGCTAGTGGACCGGATGAGCGAATTCAGTTCTTC.

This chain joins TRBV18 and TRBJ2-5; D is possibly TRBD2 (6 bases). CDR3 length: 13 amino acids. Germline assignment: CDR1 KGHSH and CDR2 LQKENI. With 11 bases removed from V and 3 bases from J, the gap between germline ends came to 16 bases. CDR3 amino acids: CAASRLVEETQYF. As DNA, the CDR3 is TGTGCCGCCTCACGACTAGTGGAAGAGACCCAGTACTTC.

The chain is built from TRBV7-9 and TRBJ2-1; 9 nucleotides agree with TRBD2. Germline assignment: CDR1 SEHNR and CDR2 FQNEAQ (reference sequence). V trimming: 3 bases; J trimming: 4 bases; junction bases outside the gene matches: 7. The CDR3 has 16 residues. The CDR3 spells CASSFGWLAGYNEQFF. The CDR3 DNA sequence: TGTGCCAGCAGCTTCGGTTGGCTAGCGGGATACAATGAGCAGTTCTTC. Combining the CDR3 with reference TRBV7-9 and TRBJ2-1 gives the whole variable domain DTGVSQNPRHKITKRGQNVTFRCDPISEHNRLYWYRQTLGQGPEFLTYFQNEAQLEKSRLLSDRFSAERPKGSFSTLEIQRTEQGDSAMYLCASSFGWLAGYNEQFFGPGTRLTVL.

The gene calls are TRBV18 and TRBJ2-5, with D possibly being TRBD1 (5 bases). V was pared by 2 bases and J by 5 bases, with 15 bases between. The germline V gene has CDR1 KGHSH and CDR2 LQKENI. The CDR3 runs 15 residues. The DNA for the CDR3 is TGTGCCAGCTCACCAAGCCAGGGTAGGGGCGAGACCCAGTACTTC. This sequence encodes CASSPSQGRGETQYF.

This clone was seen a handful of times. CDR3 loop: CASGLAGNTGELFF. CDR3 in DNA: TGCGCCAGCGGACTAGCGGGGAACACCGGGGAGCTGTTTTTT. The chain recombines TRBV5-1 with TRBJ2-2; 11 bases match TRBD2. Trimming took 7 bases from V and 1 from J; bases not matched to a gene: 0. CDR3 length: 14 residues. Germline CDR1 reads SGHRS; CDR2 reads YFSETQ. Looking up the rest from reference TRBV5-1 and TRBJ2-2 gives the full variable domain: KAGVTQTPRYLIKTRGQQVTLSCSPISGHRSVSWYQQTPGQGLQFLFEYFSETQRNKGNFPGRFSGRQFSNSRSEMNVSTLELGDSALYLCASGLAGNTGELFFGEGSRLTVL.

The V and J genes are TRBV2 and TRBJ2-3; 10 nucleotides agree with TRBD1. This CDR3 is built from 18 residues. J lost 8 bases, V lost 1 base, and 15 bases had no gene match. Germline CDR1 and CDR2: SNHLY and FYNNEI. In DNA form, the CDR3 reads TGTGCCAGCAGTGAAGATCGGGGGCCGGGACAGGGGTTAGGTACGCAGTATTTT. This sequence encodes CASSEDRGPGQGLGTQYF.

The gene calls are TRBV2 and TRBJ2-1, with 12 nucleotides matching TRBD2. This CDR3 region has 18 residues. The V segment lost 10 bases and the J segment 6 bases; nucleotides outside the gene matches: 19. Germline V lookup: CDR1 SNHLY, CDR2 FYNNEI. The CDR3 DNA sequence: TGTGCCATCCGAATACTAGCGGGGGGACCCTTTAGCCCCAATGAGCAGTTCTTC. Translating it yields CAIRILAGGPFSPNEQFF.

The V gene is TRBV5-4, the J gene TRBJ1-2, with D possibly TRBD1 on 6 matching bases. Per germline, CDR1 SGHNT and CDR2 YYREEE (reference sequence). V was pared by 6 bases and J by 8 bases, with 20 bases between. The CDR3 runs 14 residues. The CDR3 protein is CASTLAGATWGYTF. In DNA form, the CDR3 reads TGTGCCAGCACGCTGGCGGGGGCTACCTGGGGCTACACCTTC.

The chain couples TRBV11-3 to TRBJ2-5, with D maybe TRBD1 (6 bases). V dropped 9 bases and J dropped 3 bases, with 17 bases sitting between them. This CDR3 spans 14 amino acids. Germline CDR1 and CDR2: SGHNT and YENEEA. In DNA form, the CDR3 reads TGTGCCAGGCTTACAGGGCCAGGGGAAGAGACCCAGTACTTC. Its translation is CARLTGPGEETQYF.

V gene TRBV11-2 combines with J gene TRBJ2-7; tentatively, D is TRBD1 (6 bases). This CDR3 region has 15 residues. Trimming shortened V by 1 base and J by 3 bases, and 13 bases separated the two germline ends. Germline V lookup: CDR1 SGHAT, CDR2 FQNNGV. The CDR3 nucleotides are TGTGCCAGCAGCTTAGTCCCGGACAGCTACTACGAGCAGTACTTC. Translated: CASSLVPDSYYEQYF.

The DNA for the CDR3 is TGCGCCACCAGTCACGGGGAAAACTATGGCTACACCTTC. Its translation: CATSHGENYGYTF. The chain carries TRBV5-1 and TRBJ1-2, with D hard to call. The CDR3 length is 13 residues. V was trimmed by 9 bases and J by 2 bases, leaving 14 bases between them. Germline V gene lookup returns CDR1 SGHRS and CDR2 YFSETQ. Using reference TRBV5-1 and TRBJ1-2 for the parts outside the CDR3, the full variable domain is KAGVTQTPRYLIKTRGQQVTLSCSPISGHRSVSWYQQTPGQGLQFLFEYFSETQRNKGNFPGRFSGRQFSNSRSEMNVSTLELGDSALYLCATSHGENYGYTFGSGTRLTVV.

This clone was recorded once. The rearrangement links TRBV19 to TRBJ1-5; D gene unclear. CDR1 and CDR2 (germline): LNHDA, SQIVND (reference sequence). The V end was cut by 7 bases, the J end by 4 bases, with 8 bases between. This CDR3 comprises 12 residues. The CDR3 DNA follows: TGTGCCAGTAATAAGAGGAATCAGCCCCAGCATTTT. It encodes CASNKRNQPQHF.

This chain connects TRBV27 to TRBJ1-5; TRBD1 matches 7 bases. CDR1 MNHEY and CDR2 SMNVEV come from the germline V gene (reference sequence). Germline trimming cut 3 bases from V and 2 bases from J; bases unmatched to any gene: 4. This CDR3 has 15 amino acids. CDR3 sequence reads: CASSFSGGGNQPQHF. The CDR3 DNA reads TGTGCCAGCAGTTTCTCAGGGGGAGGCAATCAGCCCCAGCATTTT.

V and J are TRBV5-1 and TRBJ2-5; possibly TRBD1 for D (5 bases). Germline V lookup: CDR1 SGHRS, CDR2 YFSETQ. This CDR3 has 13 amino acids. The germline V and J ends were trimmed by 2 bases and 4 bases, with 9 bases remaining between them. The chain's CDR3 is CASSLGVGETQYF. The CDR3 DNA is TGCGCCAGCAGCTTAGGGGTAGGAGAGACCCAGTACTTC.

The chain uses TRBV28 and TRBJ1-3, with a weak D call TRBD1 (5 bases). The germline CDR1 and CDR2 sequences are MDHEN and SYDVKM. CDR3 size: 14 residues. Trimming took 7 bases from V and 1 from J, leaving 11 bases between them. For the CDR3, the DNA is TGTGCCAGCACCCCCGGGGGGTCTGGAAACACCATATATTTT. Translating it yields CASTPGGSGNTIYF.

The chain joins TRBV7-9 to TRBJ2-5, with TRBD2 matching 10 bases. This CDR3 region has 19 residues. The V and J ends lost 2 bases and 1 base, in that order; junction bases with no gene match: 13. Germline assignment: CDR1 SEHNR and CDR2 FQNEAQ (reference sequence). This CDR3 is CASSLPSVAGGQIQETQYF. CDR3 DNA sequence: TGTGCCAGCAGCTTACCATCGGTAGCGGGGGGCCAAATCCAAGAGACCCAGTACTTC.

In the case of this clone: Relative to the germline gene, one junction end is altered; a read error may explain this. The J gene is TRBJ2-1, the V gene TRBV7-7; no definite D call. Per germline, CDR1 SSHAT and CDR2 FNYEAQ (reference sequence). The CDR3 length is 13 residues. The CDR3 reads CASSLSGYNEQFF. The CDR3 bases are TGTGCTAGCAGCTTATCAGGATACAATGAGCAGTTCTTC. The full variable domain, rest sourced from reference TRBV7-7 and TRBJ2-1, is GAGVSQSPRYKVTKRGQDVTLRCDPISSHATLYWYQQALGQGPEFLTYFNYEAQPDKSGLPSDRFSAERPEGSISTLTIQRTEQRDSAMYRCASSLSGYNEQFFGPGTRLTVL.

DNA for the CDR3: TGTGCCAGCAGTGACAGGGGGGCTCAGCCCCAGCATTTT. This codes for CASSDRGAQPQHF. The V call is TRBV6-1, the J call TRBJ1-5, with TRBD1 identical over 7 bases. The CDR3 has 13 amino acids. J lost 6 bases, V lost 3 bases, and 2 bases had no gene match. Germline lookup yields CDR1 MNHNS and CDR2 SASEGT.

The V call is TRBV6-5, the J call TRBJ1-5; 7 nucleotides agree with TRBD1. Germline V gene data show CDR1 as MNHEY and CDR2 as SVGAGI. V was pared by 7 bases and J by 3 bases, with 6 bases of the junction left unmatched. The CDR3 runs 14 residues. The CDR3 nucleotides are TGTGCCAGCAAGTCGACAGGGTCCAATCAGCCCCAGCATTTT. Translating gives CASKSTGSNQPQHF.

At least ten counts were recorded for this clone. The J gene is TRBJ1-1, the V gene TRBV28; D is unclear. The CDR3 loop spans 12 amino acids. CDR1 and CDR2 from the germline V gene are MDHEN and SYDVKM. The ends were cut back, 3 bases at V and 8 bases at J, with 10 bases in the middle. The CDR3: CASSFRRGEAFF. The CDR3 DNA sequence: TGTGCCAGCAGTTTTCGCCGGGGAGAAGCTTTCTTT.

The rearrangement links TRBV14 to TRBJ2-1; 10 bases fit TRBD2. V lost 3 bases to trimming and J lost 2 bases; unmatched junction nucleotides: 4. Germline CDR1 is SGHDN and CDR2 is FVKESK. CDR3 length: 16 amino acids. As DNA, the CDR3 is TGTGCCAGCAGCCAGAAAAGCGGGGGGGCCTACAATGAGCAGTTCTTC. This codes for CASSQKSGGAYNEQFF.

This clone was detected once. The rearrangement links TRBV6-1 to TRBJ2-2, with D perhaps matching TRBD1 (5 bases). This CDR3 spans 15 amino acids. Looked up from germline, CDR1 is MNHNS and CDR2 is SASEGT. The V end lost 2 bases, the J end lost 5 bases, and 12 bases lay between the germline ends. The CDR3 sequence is CASSERVGVTGELFF. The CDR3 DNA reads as TGTGCCAGCAGTGAAAGAGTAGGGGTAACCGGGGAGCTGTTTTTT.

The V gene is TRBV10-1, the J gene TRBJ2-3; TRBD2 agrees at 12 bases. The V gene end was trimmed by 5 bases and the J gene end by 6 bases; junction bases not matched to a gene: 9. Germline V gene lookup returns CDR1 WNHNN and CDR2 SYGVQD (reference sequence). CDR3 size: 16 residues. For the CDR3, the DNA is TGCGCCAGCAGTTCCCCGACTAGCGGGAGCCCCGATACGCAGTATTTT. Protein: CASSSPTSGSPDTQYF.

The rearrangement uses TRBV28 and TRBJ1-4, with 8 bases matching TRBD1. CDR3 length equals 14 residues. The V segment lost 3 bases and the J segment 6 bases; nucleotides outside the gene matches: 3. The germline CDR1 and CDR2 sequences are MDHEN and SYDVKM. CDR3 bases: TGTGCCAGCAGTTTGGAGACAGGGGATGAAAAACTGTTTTTT. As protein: CASSLETGDEKLFF.

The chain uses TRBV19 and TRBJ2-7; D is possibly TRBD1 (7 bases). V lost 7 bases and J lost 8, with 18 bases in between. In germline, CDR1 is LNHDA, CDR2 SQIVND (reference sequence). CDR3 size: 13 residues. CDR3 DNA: TGTGCCAGTACTTCCAGGGGGGTTACGCAGCAGTACTTC. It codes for CASTSRGVTQQYF.